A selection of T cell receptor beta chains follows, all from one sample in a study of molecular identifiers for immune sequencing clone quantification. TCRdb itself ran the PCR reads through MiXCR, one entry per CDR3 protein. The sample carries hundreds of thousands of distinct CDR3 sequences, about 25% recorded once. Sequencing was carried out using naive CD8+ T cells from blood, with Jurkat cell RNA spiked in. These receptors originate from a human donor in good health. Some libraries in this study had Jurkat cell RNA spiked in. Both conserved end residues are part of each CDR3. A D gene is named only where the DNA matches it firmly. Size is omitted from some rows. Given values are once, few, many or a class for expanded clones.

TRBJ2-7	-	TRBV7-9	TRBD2	CASSVPGLAGVASYEQYF	TGTGCCAGCAGCGTACCGGGACTAGCGGGAGTTGCCTCCTACGAGCAGTACTTC
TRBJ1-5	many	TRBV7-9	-	CASSSDNQPQHF	TGTGCCAGCAGCTCGGACAATCAGCCCCAGCATTTT
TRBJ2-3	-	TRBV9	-	CASSVVGVTDTQYF	TGTGCCAGCAGCGTTGTGGGGGTCACAGATACGCAGTATTTT
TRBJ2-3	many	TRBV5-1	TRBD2	CASTGWGSGGTDTQYF	TGCGCCAGCACCGGATGGGGTAGCGGGGGGACAGATACGCAGTATTTT
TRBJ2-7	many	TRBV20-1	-	CSATPTVSSYEQYF	TGCAGTGCTACGCCGACGGTAAGCTCCTACGAGCAGTACTTC
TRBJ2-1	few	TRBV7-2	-	CASSLTGINEQFF	TGTGCCAGCAGCTTAACAGGGATCAATGAGCAGTTCTTC
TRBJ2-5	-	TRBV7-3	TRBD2	CASSLTSGRAPETQYF	TGTGCCAGCAGCCTCACTAGCGGGAGGGCCCCAGAGACCCAGTACTTC
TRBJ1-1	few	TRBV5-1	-	CASSPNPTTEAFF	TGCGCCAGCAGCCCAAACCCGACCACTGAAGCTTTCTTT
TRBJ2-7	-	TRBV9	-	CASSVGGDSHEQYF	TGTGCCAGCAGCGTAGGGGGCGACTCCCACGAGCAGTACTTC
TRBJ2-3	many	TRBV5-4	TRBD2	CASRLAGGPPDTQYF	TGTGCCAGCAGACTAGCGGGGGGGCCCCCAGATACGCAGTATTTT
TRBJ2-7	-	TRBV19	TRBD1	CASSIGQGALWEQYF	TGTGCCAGTAGTATTGGACAGGGCGCACTTTGGGAGCAGTACTTC
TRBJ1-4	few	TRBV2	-	CASSESEETNEKLFF	TGTGCCAGCAGTGAGTCTGAGGAGACTAATGAAAAACTGTTTTTT
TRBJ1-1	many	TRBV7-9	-	CASSSSQGYTEAFF	TGTGCCAGCAGCTCGTCGCAGGGATACACTGAAGCTTTCTTT
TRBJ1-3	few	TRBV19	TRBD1	CASSLRGDSGNTIYF	TGTGCCAGTAGCCTCAGGGGGGACTCTGGAAACACCATATATTTT